This T cell receptor beta chain is from a study of T cells after yellow fever vaccination. Study conclusions and caveats: Clonotypes appearing in both CD4 and CD8 compartments existed, and their share was small.

Concerning this clonotype itself: The antigen is not known.

In making TCR cDNA, 5'RACE template switching added a universal primer site and UMIs to it. MiXCR was run by TCRdb on the 5' RACE reads, yielding one entry per CDR3 protein. The table has 200,000 to 250,000 distinct CDR3 sequences, less than 8.5% seen once. This clonotype was sampled from a man aged 30-40 years who received the YFV17D yellow fever vaccine. The material was CD4+ T cells sorted from PBMCs, obtained 15 days after the yellow fever booster vaccination.

The DNA of the CDR3 is TGTGCCAGCCGTGGGGGCTCTGGAAACACCATATATTTT. It encodes CASRGGSGNTIYF. The chain joins TRBV7-9 to TRBJ1-3, with D maybe TRBD1 (5 bases). This CDR3 has 13 amino acids. The germline V gene encodes CDR1 SEHNR and CDR2 FQNEAQ (reference sequence). V gave up 8 bases and J gave up 0 bases, with 8 bases separating them.